These T cell receptor beta chains were read from a single sample in a study of cytomegalovirus exposure and HLA in healthy donors. Method: immunoSEQ multiplex PCR; TCRdb's copy keeps in-frame clones and lacks some. The table records under 200,000 clones, roughly two thirds of them present only once. Specimen: PBMCs. The receptors were sampled from a woman aged 40 to 50 in good health and CMV-seropositive. The CDR3 runs from the conserved cysteine through the conserved F or W. Each record gives: J gene, clone size, D gene, V gene, CDR3 protein, CDR3 DNA. A D gene is named only where the DNA matches it firmly. Rows give clone size only sometimes, using once, few, many, or a class for an expanded clone.

>TRBJ2-1|.|TRBD2|TRBV18
CASSPVLAGLYNEQFF
TGTGCCAGCTCACCAGTACTAGCGGGCCTCTACAATGAGCAGTTCTTC
>TRBJ2-3|few|TRBD2|TRBV5-6
CASSLKLAGVTDTQYF
TGTGCCAGCAGCCTTAAACTAGCGGGAGTCACAGATACGCAGTATTTT
>TRBJ2-1|few|TRBD2|TRBV7-3
CASSLGTSLNEQFF
TGTGCCAGCAGCTTAGGGACTAGCCTCAATGAGCAGTTCTTC
>TRBJ1-2|.|.|TRBV7-9
CASSLGGQGGYTF
TGTGCCAGCAGCCTAGGGGGGCAAGGTGGCTACACCTTC
>TRBJ2-1|.|TRBD2|TRBV18
CASSPPMGGGADNEQFF
TGTGCCAGCTCACCACCGATGGGCGGGGGGGCCGACAATGAGCAGTTCTTC
>TRBJ1-1|.|.|TRBV23-1
CASSLTKDKKIGEAFF
TGCGCCAGCAGCCTGACGAAGGACAAGAAAATTGGTGAAGCTTTCTTT
>TRBJ2-7|few|.|TRBV4-2
CASSQDATAESYEQYF
TGTGCCAGCAGCCAAGACGCGACAGCTGAATCCTACGAGCAGTACTTC
>TRBJ2-5|.|TRBD2|TRBV9
CASSVGGTSGGSETQYF
TGTGCCAGCAGCGTAGGAGGGACTAGCGGGGGGAGTGAGACCCAGTACTTC
>TRBJ1-2|.|TRBD1|TRBV10-2
CASSAGQGRGGYTF
TGCGCCAGCAGTGCTGGACAGGGGCGGGGTGGCTACACCTTC
>TRBJ2-1|once|.|TRBV5-6
CASSPGTGRGNEQFF
TGTGCCAGCAGCCCAGGCACAGGGAGAGGCAATGAGCAGTTCTTC
>TRBJ1-2|.|.|TRBV25-1
CASRGHYGYTF
TGTGCCAGCAGGGGGCACTATGGCTACACCTTC
>TRBJ2-7|.|TRBD1|TRBV28
CASRGQGSSYEQYF
TGTGCCAGCAGAGGACAGGGAAGCTCCTACGAGCAGTACTTC
>TRBJ1-2|.|.|TRBV2
CASSEFGWSGYGYTF
TGTGCCAGCAGTGAATTCGGGTGGTCAGGGTATGGCTACACCTTC
>TRBJ1-1|.|.|TRBV15
CATSRDPGEAFF
TGTGCCACCAGCAGAGACCCAGGGGAAGCTTTCTTT
>TRBJ2-2|.|TRBD1|TRBV28
CASSSPTGSAGELFF
TGTGCCAGCAGTTCTCCGACAGGGTCGGCCGGGGAGCTGTTTTTT
>TRBJ2-1|.|.|TRBV2
CASRGAAQNNEQFF
TGTGCCAGCAGGGGGGCCGCCCAGAACAATGAGCAGTTCTTC
>TRBJ1-4|.|TRBD1|TRBV7-9
CASSLLDRGREKLFF
TGTGCCAGCAGCTTATTGGACAGGGGGCGTGAAAAACTGTTTTTT
>TRBJ2-1|.|TRBD1|TRBV15
CATSNPDRGLYNEQFF
TGTGCCACCAGCAATCCCGACAGGGGGCTATACAATGAGCAGTTCTTC
>TRBJ1-6|.|.|TRBV4-2
CASSQDRIRNNSPLHF
TGTGCCAGCAGCCAAGATCGGATCAGGAATAATTCACCCCTCCACTTT
>TRBJ1-6|.|.|TRBV18
CASSPDQGSNSPLHF
TGTGCCAGCTCACCGGATCAGGGGAGTAATTCACCCCTCCACTTT
>TRBJ2-7|once|TRBD2|TRBV2
CASRAGGTYEQYF
TGTGCCAGCAGGGCGGGAGGTACCTACGAGCAGTACTTC
>TRBJ2-7|.|.|TRBV7-2
CASSAQAGGFSYEQYF
TGTGCCAGCAGCGCCCAAGCAGGGGGGTTTTCCTACGAGCAGTACTTC
>TRBJ2-7|.|TRBD1|TRBV7-9
CASSLGTGPQYEQYF
TGTGCCAGCAGCCTAGGGACAGGTCCTCAATACGAGCAGTACTTC
>TRBJ2-5|.|TRBD1|TRBV28
CASSPLQGIRTQYF
TGTGCCAGCAGCCCACTACAGGGGATCCGGACCCAGTACTTC
>TRBJ1-1|.|.|TRBV19
CASTPATGTEAFF
TGTGCCAGTACGCCCGCAACGGGAACTGAAGCTTTCTTT
>TRBJ2-7|.|TRBD2|TRBV5-6
CASSLTVPGGYEQYF
TGTGCCAGCAGCTTAACGGTCCCGGGGGGGTACGAGCAGTACTTC
>TRBJ2-3|.|.|TRBV7-3
CASSPTGQKTDTQYF
TGTGCCAGCAGCCCCACAGGACAGAAAACAGATACGCAGTATTTT
>TRBJ2-1|.|.|TRBV14
CASSQGWAGDYYNEQFF
TGTGCCAGCAGCCAAGGTTGGGCAGGGGACTACTACAATGAGCAGTTCTTC
>TRBJ2-7|.|TRBD1|TRBV29-1
CSGGTGISYEQYF
TGCAGCGGCGGGACAGGCATCTCCTACGAGCAGTACTTC
>TRBJ1-5|.|TRBD1|TRBV6-6
CASRSTGGLDFQPQHF
TGTGCCAGCAGAAGCACAGGGGGACTTGATTTTCAGCCCCAGCATTTT
>TRBJ2-1|.|TRBD2|TRBV19
CASGLAGGNYNEQFF
TGTGCCAGTGGACTAGCGGGAGGAAACTACAATGAGCAGTTCTTC
>TRBJ1-3|.|.|TRBV10-3
CAISEAVSGNTIYF
TGTGCCATCAGTGAGGCAGTCTCTGGAAACACCATATATTTT
>TRBJ2-5|.|TRBD2|TRBV9
CASSVGSGGDQETQYF
TGTGCCAGCAGCGTAGGGAGCGGGGGGGACCAAGAGACCCAGTACTTC
>TRBJ2-5|.|.|TRBV6-6
CASSPKTGGRRETQYF
TGTGCCAGCAGTCCCAAAACGGGGGGCCGAAGGGAGACCCAGTACTTC
>TRBJ2-1|.|TRBD2|TRBV19
CASSPSGGNEQFF
TGTGCCAGTTCTCCATCGGGGGGCAATGAGCAGTTCTTC
>TRBJ2-2|.|TRBD1|TRBV5-1
CASSFWGTGETGELFF
TGCGCCAGCAGCTTCTGGGGGACAGGGGAAACCGGGGAGCTGTTTTTT
>TRBJ2-1|.|.|TRBV4-1
CASSRLAGVAEQFF
TGCGCCAGCAGCCGCCTCGCCGGGGTTGCTGAGCAGTTCTTC
>TRBJ2-1|.|.|TRBV5-1
CASSLGDGSRDEQFF
TGCGCCAGCAGCTTGGGAGACGGGAGTAGGGATGAGCAGTTCTTC
>TRBJ2-7|.|TRBD1|TRBV5-8
CASAGTGGLQYF
TGTGCCAGCGCCGGGACAGGGGGCTTGCAGTACTTC
>TRBJ2-7|.|.|TRBV19
CASSIEGGLGEQYF
TGTGCCAGTAGTATAGAAGGAGGGCTGGGTGAGCAGTACTTC